The clone carrying this T cell receptor beta chain was observed many times. Germline V CDR1 and CDR2: SQVTM, ANQGSEA. This CDR3 has 12 residues. Trimming pared 7 bases from V and 2 bases from J, leaving 11 bases between. This sample was included in a study of identical twins. MiXCR, run by TCRdb on the 5' RACE reads, gives a single entry per CDR3 protein. The sample includes 1.5 million to 2 million distinct CDR3 sequences, about 32% seen only once; the top ten take approximately 0.25%. This TCR came from a newborn girl in good health. The chain is built from TRBV29-1 and TRBJ1-2; possible D gene TRBD1, 5 bases. Sequencing input: cord blood. The CDR3 bases are TGCAGCGCCCTGACAGTCAACTATGGCTACACCTTC. This translates into CSALTVNYGYTF.